Here is one TCR beta chain with its context. This entry is derived from a study of blood T cells in healthy people across ages. The CDR3 is 13 residues long. V lost 6 bases, J lost 0 bases, and 8 bases lay in between. Germline V gives CDR1 LGHNA, CDR2 YNFKEQ. Together with a sample-barcoded 5' primer, a J-beta primer mix was included in a second PCR lasting about 6 to 11 cycles. Every cDNA was tagged by a template-switch adaptor with 12 random nucleotides. TCRdb redid the calling of the 5' RACE reads with MiXCR, one entry per CDR3 protein. The sample holds 800,000 to 1,300,000 distinct CDR3 sequences; around 27% are singletons and the top ten take less than 0.75%. The data also belong to a second study, concerning T cells of mothers and their children.

The sample was blood. V is TRBV4-2 and J is TRBJ2-5; no clear D. The source of this sequence is a girl aged 2-10 years in good health. The CDR3 DNA reads TGTGCCAGCAGTTCGAGCCACCAAGAGACCCAGTACTTC. Its protein is CASSSSHQETQYF.